This T cell receptor (beta chain) was sequenced during a study of Ad26.COV2.S vaccination and SARS-CoV-2 variants. Treatment noted: over 15 received Ad26.COV2.S at low or high dose, single or two shots; roughly five received placebo; per-sample allocation not given. The study sampled participants on day 63 after the first vaccine or placebo injection. Here immunoSEQ multiplex PCR was the method, and the copy in TCRdb shows in-frame clones only, minus some. The sample shows nearly 400,000 clones, roughly 90% of them seen only once. The ends lost 6 bases at V and 2 bases at J; junction bases unmatched: 8. The CDR3 spans 15 residues. The V gene's germline CDR1 is KGHSH and CDR2 LQKENI.

Sequenced material: peripheral blood, taken in a trial of Ad26.COV2.S vaccine versus placebo. This chain connects TRBV18 to TRBJ1-2; 8 bases are a match to TRBD1. The source of this sequence is a person aged 18-60 years who received the Ad26.COV2.S COVID-19 vaccine or a placebo. CDR3 DNA: TGTGCCAGCTCGCCCCGGGACAGGACAAACTATGGCTACACCTTC. Protein: CASSPRDRTNYGYTF.